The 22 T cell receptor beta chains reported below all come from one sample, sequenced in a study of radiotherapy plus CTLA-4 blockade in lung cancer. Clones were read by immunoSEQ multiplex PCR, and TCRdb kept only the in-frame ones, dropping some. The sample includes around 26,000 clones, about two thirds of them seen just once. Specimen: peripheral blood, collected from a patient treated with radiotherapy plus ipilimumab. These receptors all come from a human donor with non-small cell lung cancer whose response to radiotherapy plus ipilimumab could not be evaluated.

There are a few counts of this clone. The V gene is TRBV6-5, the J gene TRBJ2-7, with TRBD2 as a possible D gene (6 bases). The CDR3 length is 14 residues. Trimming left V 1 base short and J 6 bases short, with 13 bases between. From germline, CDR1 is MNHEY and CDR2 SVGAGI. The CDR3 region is CASSYLAEPAEQYF. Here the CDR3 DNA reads TGTGCCAGCAGTTACTTAGCGGAACCCGCCGAGCAGTACTTC.

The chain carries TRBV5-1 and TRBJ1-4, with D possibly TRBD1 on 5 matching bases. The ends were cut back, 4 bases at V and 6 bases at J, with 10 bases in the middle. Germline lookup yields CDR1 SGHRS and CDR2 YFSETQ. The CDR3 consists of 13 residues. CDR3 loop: CASSGGTHEKLFF. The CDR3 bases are TGCGCCAGCAGCGGGGGGACTCATGAAAAACTGTTTTTT.

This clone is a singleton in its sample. CDR3 region: CAISPTSGSQADTQYF. CDR3 DNA: TGTGCCATCAGCCCGACTAGCGGGAGTCAGGCAGATACGCAGTATTTT. The chain uses TRBV10-3 and TRBJ2-3; 12 nucleotides align to TRBD2. Germline V gene lookup returns CDR1 ENHRY and CDR2 SYGVKD. The V segment lost 6 bases and the J segment 4 bases; nucleotides outside the gene matches: 8. The length of the CDR3 is 16 residues.

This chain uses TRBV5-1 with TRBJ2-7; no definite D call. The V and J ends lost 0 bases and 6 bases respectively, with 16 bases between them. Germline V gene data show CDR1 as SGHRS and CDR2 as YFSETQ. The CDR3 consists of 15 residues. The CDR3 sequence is CASSLGRPTMGEQYF. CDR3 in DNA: TGCGCCAGCAGCTTGGGCAGGCCCACGATGGGCGAGCAGTACTTC.

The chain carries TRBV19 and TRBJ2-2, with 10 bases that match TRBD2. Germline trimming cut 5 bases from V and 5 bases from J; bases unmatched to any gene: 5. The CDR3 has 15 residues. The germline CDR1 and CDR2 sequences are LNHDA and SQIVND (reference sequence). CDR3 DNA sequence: TGTGCCAGTAGTGCTCGGACTAGCGGTACCGGGGAGCTGTTTTTT. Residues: CASSARTSGTGELFF.

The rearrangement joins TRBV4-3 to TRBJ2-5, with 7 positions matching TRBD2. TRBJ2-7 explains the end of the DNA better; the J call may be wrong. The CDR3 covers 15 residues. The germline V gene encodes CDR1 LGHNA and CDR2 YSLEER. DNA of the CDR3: TGCGCCAGCAGCCAAGAGATAGCGGGCTCCTACGAGCAGTACTTC. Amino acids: CASSQEIAGSYEQYF.

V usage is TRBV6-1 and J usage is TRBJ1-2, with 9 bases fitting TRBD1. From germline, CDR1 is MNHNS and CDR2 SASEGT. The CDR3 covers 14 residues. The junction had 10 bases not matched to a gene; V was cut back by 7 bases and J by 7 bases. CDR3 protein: CASNLDRGTGGYTF. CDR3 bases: TGTGCCAGCAATCTGGACAGGGGAACGGGTGGCTACACCTTC.

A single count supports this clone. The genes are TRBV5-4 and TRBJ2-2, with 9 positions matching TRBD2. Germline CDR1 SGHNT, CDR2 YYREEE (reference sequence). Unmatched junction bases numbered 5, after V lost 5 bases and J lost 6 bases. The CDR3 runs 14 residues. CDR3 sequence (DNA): TGTGCCAGCAGTAGGACTAGCGCGTCCGGGGAGCTGTTTTTT. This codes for CASSRTSASGELFF.

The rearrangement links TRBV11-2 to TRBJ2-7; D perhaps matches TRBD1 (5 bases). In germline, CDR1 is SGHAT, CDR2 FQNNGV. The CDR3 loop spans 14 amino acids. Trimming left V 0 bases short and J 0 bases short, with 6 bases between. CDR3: CASSLDRVSYEQYF. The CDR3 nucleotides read TGTGCCAGCAGCTTAGACAGGGTCTCCTACGAGCAGTACTTC.

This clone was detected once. The CDR3 bases are TGTGCCAGCAACTTCGGACAGGGTAGTAATGAGCAGTTCTTC. Its protein is CASNFGQGSNEQFF. The chain employs TRBV7-9 and TRBJ2-1; 8 bases line up with TRBD1. The V and J ends lost 7 bases and 7 bases, in that order; junction bases with no gene match: 9. The CDR3 is made up of 14 amino acids. CDR1 is SEHNR and CDR2 is FQNEAQ in the germline V gene (reference sequence).

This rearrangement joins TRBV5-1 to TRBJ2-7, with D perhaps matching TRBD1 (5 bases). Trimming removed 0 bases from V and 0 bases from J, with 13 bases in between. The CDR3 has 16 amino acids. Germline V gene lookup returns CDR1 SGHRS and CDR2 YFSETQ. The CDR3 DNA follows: TGCGCCAGCAGCTTGGCTACAGGTCTTAGCTCCTACGAGCAGTACTTC. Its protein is CASSLATGLSSYEQYF.

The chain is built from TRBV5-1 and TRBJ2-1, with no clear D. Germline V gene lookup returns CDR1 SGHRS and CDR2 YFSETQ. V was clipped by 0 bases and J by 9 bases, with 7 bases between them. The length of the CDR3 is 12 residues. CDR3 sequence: CASSLVLPEQFF. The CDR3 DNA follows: TGCGCCAGCAGCTTGGTCCTCCCTGAGCAGTTCTTC.

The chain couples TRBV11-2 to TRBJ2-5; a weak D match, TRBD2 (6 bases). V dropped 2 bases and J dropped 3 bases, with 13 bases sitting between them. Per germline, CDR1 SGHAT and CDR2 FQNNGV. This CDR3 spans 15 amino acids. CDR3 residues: CASSLLGTRKETQYF. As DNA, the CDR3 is TGTGCCAGCAGCTTATTGGGGACTCGGAAAGAGACCCAGTACTTC.

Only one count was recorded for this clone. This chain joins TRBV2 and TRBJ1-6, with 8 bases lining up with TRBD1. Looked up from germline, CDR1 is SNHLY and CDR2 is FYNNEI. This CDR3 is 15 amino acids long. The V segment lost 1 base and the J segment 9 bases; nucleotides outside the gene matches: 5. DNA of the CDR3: TGTGCCAGCAGTGAAGGGTCAGGGGGCTTTTCACCCCTCCACTTT. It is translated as CASSEGSGGFSPLHF.

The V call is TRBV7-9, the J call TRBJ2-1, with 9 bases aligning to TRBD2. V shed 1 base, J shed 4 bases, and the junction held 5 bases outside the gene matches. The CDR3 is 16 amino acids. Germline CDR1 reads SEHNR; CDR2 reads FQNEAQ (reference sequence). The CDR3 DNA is TGTGCCAGCAGCTTAGGGGGCGGGAGGGAGTACAATGAGCAGTTCTTC. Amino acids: CASSLGGGREYNEQFF. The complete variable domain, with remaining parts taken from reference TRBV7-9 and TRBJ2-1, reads DTGVSQNPRHKITKRGQNVTFRCDPISEHNRLYWYRQTLGQGPEFLTYFQNEAQLEKSRLLSDRFSAERPKGSFSTLEIQRTEQGDSAMYLCASSLGGGREYNEQFFGPGTRLTVL.

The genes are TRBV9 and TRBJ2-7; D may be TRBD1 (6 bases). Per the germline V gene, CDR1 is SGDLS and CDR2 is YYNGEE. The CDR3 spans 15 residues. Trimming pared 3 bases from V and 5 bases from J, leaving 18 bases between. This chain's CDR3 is CASSADGTPRDEQYF. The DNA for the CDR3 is TGTGCCAGCAGCGCGGACGGGACACCCCGCGACGAGCAGTACTTC. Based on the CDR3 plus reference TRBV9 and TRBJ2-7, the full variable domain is DSGVTQTPKHLITATGQRVTLRCSPRSGDLSVYWYQQSLDQGLQFLIQYYNGEERAKGNILERFSAQQFPDLHSELNLSSLELGDSALYFCASSADGTPRDEQYFGPGTRLTVT.

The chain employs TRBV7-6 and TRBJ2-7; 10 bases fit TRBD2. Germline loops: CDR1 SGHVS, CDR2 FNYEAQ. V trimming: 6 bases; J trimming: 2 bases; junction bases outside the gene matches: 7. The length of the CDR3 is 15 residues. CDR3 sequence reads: CASSRLAGDTYEQYF. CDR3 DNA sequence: TGTGCCAGCAGTCGTCTAGCGGGAGATACCTACGAGCAGTACTTC. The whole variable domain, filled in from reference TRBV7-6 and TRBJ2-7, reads GAGVSQSPRYKVTKRGQDVALRCDPISGHVSLYWYRQALGQGPEFLTYFNYEAQQDKSGLPNDRFSAERPEGSISTLTIQRTEQRDSAMYRCASSRLAGDTYEQYFGPGTRLTVT.

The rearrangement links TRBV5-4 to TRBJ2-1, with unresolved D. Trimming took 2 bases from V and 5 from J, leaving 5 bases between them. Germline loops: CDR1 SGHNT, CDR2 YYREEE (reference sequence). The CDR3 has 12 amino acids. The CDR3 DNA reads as TGTGCCAGCAGCTTACACCACAATGAGCAGTTCTTC. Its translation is CASSLHHNEQFF. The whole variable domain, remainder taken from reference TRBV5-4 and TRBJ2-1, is ETGVTQSPTHLIKTRGQQVTLRCSSQSGHNTVSWYQQALGQGPQFIFQYYREEENGRGNFPPRFSGLQFPNYSSELNVNALELDDSALYLCASSLHHNEQFFGPGTRLTVL.

In DNA form, the CDR3 reads TGTGCCAGCTCACCAGACGGCGCGAGCGGGGGCCGTGGCTCCTACAATGAGCAGTTCTTC. Amino acid sequence: CASSPDGASGGRGSYNEQFF. The gene calls are TRBV18 and TRBJ2-1, with 8 bases lining up with TRBD2. The CDR3 has 20 residues. With 2 bases clipped from V and 0 bases from J, the junction kept 15 bases outside the gene matches. Germline V gene sequence: CDR1 KGHSH, CDR2 LQKENI. Supplemented by reference TRBV18 and TRBJ2-1, the full variable domain reads NAGVMQNPRHLVRRRGQEARLRCSPMKGHSHVYWYRQLPEEGLKFMVYLQKENIIDESGMPKERFSAEFPKEGPSILRIQQVVRGDSAAYFCASSPDGASGGRGSYNEQFFGPGTRLTVL.

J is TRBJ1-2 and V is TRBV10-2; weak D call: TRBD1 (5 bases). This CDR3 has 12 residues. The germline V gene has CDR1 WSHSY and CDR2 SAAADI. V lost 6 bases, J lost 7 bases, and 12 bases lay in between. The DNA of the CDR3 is TGCGCCAGCAGCACAGGAAAGGTTGGCTACACCTTC. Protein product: CASSTGKVGYTF.

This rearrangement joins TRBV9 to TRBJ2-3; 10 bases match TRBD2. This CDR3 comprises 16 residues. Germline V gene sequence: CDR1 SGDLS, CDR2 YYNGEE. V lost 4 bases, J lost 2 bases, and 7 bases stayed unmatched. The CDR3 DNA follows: TGTGCCAGCAGCCCTCGGACTAGCGGCCTCACAGATACGCAGTATTTT. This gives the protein CASSPRTSGLTDTQYF.

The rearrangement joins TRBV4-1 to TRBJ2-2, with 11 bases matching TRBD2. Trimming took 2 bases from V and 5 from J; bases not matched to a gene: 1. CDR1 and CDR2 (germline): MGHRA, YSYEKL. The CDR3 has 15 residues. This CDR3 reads CASSQWTSGTGELFF. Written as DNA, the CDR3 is TGCGCCAGCAGCCAATGGACTAGCGGGACCGGGGAGCTGTTTTTT.